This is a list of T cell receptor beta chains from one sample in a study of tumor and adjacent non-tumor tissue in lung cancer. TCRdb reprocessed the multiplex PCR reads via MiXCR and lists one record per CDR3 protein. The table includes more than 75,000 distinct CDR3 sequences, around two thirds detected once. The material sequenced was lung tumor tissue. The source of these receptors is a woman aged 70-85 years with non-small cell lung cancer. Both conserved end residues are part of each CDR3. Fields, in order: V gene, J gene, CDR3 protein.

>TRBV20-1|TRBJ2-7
CSARDGGGWFCEQYF
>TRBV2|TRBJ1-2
CASSGGQGEGYTF
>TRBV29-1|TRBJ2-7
CSVDRQVTSGSYEQYF
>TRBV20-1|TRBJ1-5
CSARPMTGFGNRPQHF
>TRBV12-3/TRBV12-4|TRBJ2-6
CASRNRDLSGTNVLTF
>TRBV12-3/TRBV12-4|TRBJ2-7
CASGSSGVGTSYEQYF
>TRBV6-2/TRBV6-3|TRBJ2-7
CASRGAALRAGKQYF
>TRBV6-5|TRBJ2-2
CASGLARGPNTGELFF
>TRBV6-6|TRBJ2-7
CASSNGLAGQYKQYF
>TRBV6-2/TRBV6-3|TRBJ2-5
CASSYGFRQETQYF
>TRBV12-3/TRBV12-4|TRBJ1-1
CASNLDNFNTEAFF
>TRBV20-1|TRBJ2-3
CSASPRDTQYF
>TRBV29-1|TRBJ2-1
CNPPGDYLHEQFF
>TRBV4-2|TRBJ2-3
CASSQDRIADTQYF
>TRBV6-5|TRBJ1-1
CASSYSIAYTEPFF
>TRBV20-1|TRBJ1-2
CSASATGIIYGYTF
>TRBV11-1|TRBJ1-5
CASNLTDNQPHHF
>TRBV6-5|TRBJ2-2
CASSYLGVGRTGELFF
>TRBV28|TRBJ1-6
CVSGATAGNLPLHF
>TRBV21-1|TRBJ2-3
CAGSKRMGQDTDTQYF
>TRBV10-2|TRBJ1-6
CASSAWQGNPPLHF
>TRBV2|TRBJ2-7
CASGDEQYF
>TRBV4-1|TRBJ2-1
CACSSGLVGGNEQFF
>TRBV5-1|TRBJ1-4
CASSLQGRSLEKLFF
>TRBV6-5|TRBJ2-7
CASSYSGQGARGQYF
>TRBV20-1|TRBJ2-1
CSADTSYNEQFF
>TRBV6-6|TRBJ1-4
CASSNTAGQTKVKLFF
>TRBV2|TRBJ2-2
CASSEKGPESGELFF
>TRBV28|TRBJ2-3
CASSAGRVLSTQYF
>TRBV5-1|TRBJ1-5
CASIVEGREGQPQHF
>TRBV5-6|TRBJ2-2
CASSLIGGWTGELFF
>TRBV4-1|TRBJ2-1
CASSLLTGSYNEQFF
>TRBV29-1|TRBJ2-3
CSGHLVERRTDTRYF
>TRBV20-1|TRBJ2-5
CNVSTGWGAQYF
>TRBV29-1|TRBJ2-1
CSVVLGTSGPLEQFF
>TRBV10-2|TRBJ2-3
CAIRASWSADTQYF